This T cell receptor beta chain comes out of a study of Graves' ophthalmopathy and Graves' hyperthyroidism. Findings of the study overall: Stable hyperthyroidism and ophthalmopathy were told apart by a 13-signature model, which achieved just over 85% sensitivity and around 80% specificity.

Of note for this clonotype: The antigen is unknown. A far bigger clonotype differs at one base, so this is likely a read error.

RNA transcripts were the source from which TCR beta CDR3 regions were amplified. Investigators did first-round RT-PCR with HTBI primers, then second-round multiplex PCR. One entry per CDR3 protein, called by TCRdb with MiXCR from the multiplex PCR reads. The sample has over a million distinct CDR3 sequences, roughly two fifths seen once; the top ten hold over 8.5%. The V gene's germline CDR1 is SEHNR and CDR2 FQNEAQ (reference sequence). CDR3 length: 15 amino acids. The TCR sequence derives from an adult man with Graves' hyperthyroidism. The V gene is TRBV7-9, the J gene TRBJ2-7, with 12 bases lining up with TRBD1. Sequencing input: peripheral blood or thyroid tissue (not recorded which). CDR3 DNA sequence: TGTGCCAGCAGCCCCGGGACAGGGGGCTCCCACGAGCAGTACTTC. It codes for CASSPGTGGSHEQYF.